The source of this TCR beta chain is a study of radiation and T cells in renal cell carcinoma. Data came from immunoSEQ multiplex PCR; TCRdb stores just in-frame clones and leaves some out. Here the sample spans some 100,000 clones, approximately 83% being singletons. Time point indicated: baseline pretreatment blood. Treatment given: 15 Gy SBRT to primary tumor, nephrectomy 4 weeks later. The sequences come from blood, collected from a patient whose treatment included radiotherapy and nephrectomy. The TCR comes from a man aged 55-75 years with renal cell carcinoma.

This chain's CDR3 is CASRNRDRGNNEQFF. CDR3 nucleotide sequence: TGTGCCAGTAGGAACCGGGACAGGGGCAACAATGAGCAGTTCTTC. V and J are TRBV19 and TRBJ2-1, with TRBD1 matching 10 bases. V shed 6 bases and J 5 bases; nucleotides not matched to a gene: 7. This CDR3 is built from 15 residues. Germline lookup yields CDR1 LNHDA and CDR2 SQIVND (reference sequence).